This is a list of T cell receptor beta chains from one sample in a study of cytomegalovirus exposure and HLA in healthy donors. Clones were read by immunoSEQ multiplex PCR, and TCRdb kept only the in-frame ones, dropping some. The clone table shows under 60,000 clones, with the ten largest holding about 12%. What was sequenced was PBMCs. The receptors were gathered from a woman aged 25-40 years in good health and CMV-seropositive. CDR3s include the opening cysteine and the closing phenylalanine or tryptophan. A D gene is named only where the DNA matches it firmly. A clone size is listed for some rows: how often the clone was seen (once, few, many), or a class if it is expanded.

D gene: .
V gene: TRBV15
clone size: .
J gene: TRBJ2-7
CDR3 DNA: TGTGCCACCAGCAGAACAGATACTGGGGGGTACGAGCAGTACTTC
CDR3 protein: CATSRTDTGGYEQYF

D gene: TRBD2
V gene: TRBV28
clone size: .
J gene: TRBJ2-2
CDR3 DNA: TGTGCCAGCCGACTAGCCGAGGCCGGGGAGCTGTTTTTT
CDR3 protein: CASRLAEAGELFF

D gene: .
V gene: TRBV10-1
clone size: .
J gene: TRBJ1-6
CDR3 DNA: TGCGCCAGCAGTGAACCCAGGAGGGATTCACCCCTCCACTTT
CDR3 protein: CASSEPRRDSPLHF

D gene: .
V gene: TRBV20-1
clone size: .
J gene: TRBJ1-1
CDR3 DNA: TGCAGTGCTAGGAGCGCGACTGAAGCTTTCTTT
CDR3 protein: CSARSATEAFF

D gene: .
V gene: TRBV5-6
clone size: .
J gene: TRBJ1-1
CDR3 DNA: TGTGCCAGCAGCTTGGGTACTGAAGATTTCTTT
CDR3 protein: CASSLGTEDFF

D gene: .
V gene: TRBV20-1
clone size: .
J gene: TRBJ1-2
CDR3 DNA: TGCAGTGCTAGCGGTCTCTATGGCTACACCTTC
CDR3 protein: CSASGLYGYTF

D gene: TRBD2
V gene: TRBV5-4
clone size: .
J gene: TRBJ2-7
CDR3 DNA: TGTGCCAGCAGCTCCGGGGGGGCCTACGAGCAGTACTTC
CDR3 protein: CASSSGGAYEQYF

D gene: TRBD1
V gene: TRBV5-1
clone size: .
J gene: TRBJ1-1
CDR3 DNA: TGCGCCAGCAGCTTTACAGGGGGGGACACTGAAGCTTTCTTT
CDR3 protein: CASSFTGGDTEAFF

D gene: .
V gene: TRBV29-1
clone size: .
J gene: TRBJ1-5
CDR3 DNA: TGCAGCGTTGCTAGTGTAGGTCAGCCCCAGCATTTT
CDR3 protein: CSVASVGQPQHF

D gene: .
V gene: TRBV19
clone size: .
J gene: TRBJ2-1
CDR3 DNA: TGTGCCACCAGAGGGTGGTCTTGGAATGAGCAGTTCTTC
CDR3 protein: CATRGWSWNEQFF

D gene: TRBD1
V gene: TRBV7-2
clone size: .
J gene: TRBJ1-5
CDR3 DNA: TGTGCCAGCAGCCCCGGACAGGGGCAGGGCAATCAGCCCCAGCATTTT
CDR3 protein: CASSPGQGQGNQPQHF

D gene: TRBD1
V gene: TRBV9
clone size: .
J gene: TRBJ2-2
CDR3 DNA: TGTGCCAGCAGCCCCCGGGACAGTACCGGGGAGCTGTTTTTT
CDR3 protein: CASSPRDSTGELFF

D gene: .
V gene: TRBV5-1
clone size: .
J gene: TRBJ2-1
CDR3 DNA: TGCGCCAGCAGCTCCGGACTATGGAACAATGAGCAGTTCTTC
CDR3 protein: CASSSGLWNNEQFF

D gene: .
V gene: TRBV7-9
clone size: .
J gene: TRBJ2-1
CDR3 DNA: TGTGCCAGCAGCCCGAGCGGGGAGCAGTTCTTC
CDR3 protein: CASSPSGEQFF

D gene: TRBD2
V gene: TRBV5-4
clone size: .
J gene: TRBJ2-2
CDR3 DNA: TGTGCCAGCAGCTCCGGACTAGCGGGAGACACCGGGGAGCTGTTTTTT
CDR3 protein: CASSSGLAGDTGELFF

D gene: TRBD2
V gene: TRBV7-2
clone size: .
J gene: TRBJ2-3
CDR3 DNA: TGTGCCAGCAGCCCTCCTCGGGGGGGCCCAGATACGCAGTATTTT
CDR3 protein: CASSPPRGGPDTQYF

D gene: .
V gene: TRBV7-6
clone size: .
J gene: TRBJ2-1
CDR3 DNA: TGTGCCAGCAGCGCACCCCAACGGGAGTCTTACAATGAGCAGTTCTTC
CDR3 protein: CASSAPQRESYNEQFF

D gene: .
V gene: TRBV27
clone size: .
J gene: TRBJ2-7
CDR3 DNA: TGTGCCAGCAGTATCCTGGGGCGGAACGAGCAGTACTTC
CDR3 protein: CASSILGRNEQYF

D gene: TRBD2
V gene: TRBV7-9
clone size: .
J gene: TRBJ2-5
CDR3 DNA: TGTGCCAGCAGCTTAGGGGCGGGCGGGGGGCGGCAAGAGACCCAGTACTTC
CDR3 protein: CASSLGAGGGRQETQYF

D gene: .
V gene: TRBV14
clone size: .
J gene: TRBJ1-2
CDR3 DNA: TGTGCCAGCAGCCAAGATCGGAGAAGTGGCTACACCTTC
CDR3 protein: CASSQDRRSGYTF

D gene: .
V gene: TRBV4-1
clone size: .
J gene: TRBJ2-5
CDR3 DNA: TGCGCCAGCAGCCTCGATCCAGGGGGGCGGCAAGAGACCCAGTACTTC
CDR3 protein: CASSLDPGGRQETQYF

D gene: .
V gene: TRBV6-5
clone size: .
J gene: TRBJ1-2
CDR3 DNA: TGTGCCAGCAACAGAAACGGTCAGCAGTATGGCTACACCTTC
CDR3 protein: CASNRNGQQYGYTF

D gene: TRBD2
V gene: TRBV27
clone size: .
J gene: TRBJ2-1
CDR3 DNA: TGTGCCAGCAGTTTAGCGACTAGCGGGAACAATGAGCAGTTCTTC
CDR3 protein: CASSLATSGNNEQFF

D gene: .
V gene: TRBV4-1
clone size: .
J gene: TRBJ2-7
CDR3 DNA: TGCGCCAGCAGCCCGCATCCCCGGCGGGCCCGGACCTACTTTTACGAGCAGTACTTC
CDR3 protein: CASSPHPRRARTYFYEQYF

D gene: .
V gene: TRBV7-6
clone size: .
J gene: TRBJ1-2
CDR3 DNA: TGTGCCAGCAGCCCCCGGACAGAAGCTAACTATGGCTACACCTTC
CDR3 protein: CASSPRTEANYGYTF

D gene: .
V gene: TRBV4-2
clone size: .
J gene: TRBJ2-2
CDR3 DNA: TGTGCCAGCAGCCAAGTGGAGGGATGGGACGGGGAGCTGTTTTTT
CDR3 protein: CASSQVEGWDGELFF

D gene: TRBD2
V gene: TRBV28
clone size: .
J gene: TRBJ2-3
CDR3 DNA: TGTGCCAGCAGTTCCCCGGGAGGGGGGGATACGCAGTATTTT
CDR3 protein: CASSSPGGGDTQYF

D gene: .
V gene: TRBV2
clone size: .
J gene: TRBJ2-7
CDR3 DNA: TGTGCCAGCAGTGAATCGGGATACGAGCAGTACTTC
CDR3 protein: CASSESGYEQYF

D gene: .
V gene: TRBV11-2
clone size: .
J gene: TRBJ1-2
CDR3 DNA: TGTGCCAGCAGCCCAGACCGACAGATATATGGCTACACCTTC
CDR3 protein: CASSPDRQIYGYTF

D gene: .
V gene: TRBV30
clone size: .
J gene: TRBJ2-7
CDR3 DNA: TGTGCCTGGAGGCAGGGGAGCTCCTACGAGCAGTACTTC
CDR3 protein: CAWRQGSSYEQYF

D gene: TRBD1
V gene: TRBV6-5
clone size: .
J gene: TRBJ1-1
CDR3 DNA: TGTGCCAGCAGCCCGACAGGGATCAGCACTGAAGCTTTCTTT
CDR3 protein: CASSPTGISTEAFF

D gene: .
V gene: TRBV6-6
clone size: .
J gene: TRBJ1-5
CDR3 DNA: TGTGCCACACTCCCGGGGGGCGCGGGTCAGCCCCAGCATTTT
CDR3 protein: CATLPGGAGQPQHF

D gene: .
V gene: TRBV18
clone size: .
J gene: TRBJ2-7
CDR3 DNA: TGTGCCAGCTCACCTTTGGGCCTCGATTACGAGCAGTACTTC
CDR3 protein: CASSPLGLDYEQYF

D gene: TRBD2
V gene: TRBV27
clone size: .
J gene: TRBJ2-1
CDR3 DNA: TGTGCCAGCAGTCTACAGACTAGCGGCATCAATGAGCAGTTCTTC
CDR3 protein: CASSLQTSGINEQFF

D gene: .
V gene: TRBV13
clone size: .
J gene: TRBJ1-4
CDR3 DNA: TGTGCCAGCAGCTTCGGACTGGCGGATGAAAAACTGTTTTTT
CDR3 protein: CASSFGLADEKLFF

D gene: TRBD1
V gene: TRBV5-1
clone size: .
J gene: TRBJ2-1
CDR3 DNA: TGCGCCAGCAGCGACAGCTATGGGACAGGGGGCGTGGGAAATGAGCAGTTCTTC
CDR3 protein: CASSDSYGTGGVGNEQFF

D gene: TRBD1
V gene: TRBV4-1
clone size: .
J gene: TRBJ2-1
CDR3 DNA: TGCGCCAGCCGTCGACAGGGCGTCAATGAGCAGTTCTTC
CDR3 protein: CASRRQGVNEQFF

D gene: TRBD1
V gene: TRBV30
clone size: .
J gene: TRBJ1-2
CDR3 DNA: TGTGCCTGGGGGGACAGGGACTATGGCTACACCTTC
CDR3 protein: CAWGDRDYGYTF

D gene: TRBD1
V gene: TRBV30
clone size: .
J gene: TRBJ1-4
CDR3 DNA: TGTGCCTGGCAGGGGGCGGCTAATGAAAAACTGTTTTTT
CDR3 protein: CAWQGAANEKLFF

D gene: .
V gene: TRBV4-1
clone size: .
J gene: TRBJ2-7
CDR3 DNA: TGCGCCAGCAGCCAAGATCCGGGGGCCTACGAGCAGTACTTC
CDR3 protein: CASSQDPGAYEQYF

D gene: .
V gene: TRBV4-1
clone size: medium-sized
J gene: TRBJ2-7
CDR3 DNA: TGCGCCAGCAGCCAAGACTCTAGCGACAGAACCTACGAGCAGTACTTC
CDR3 protein: CASSQDSSDRTYEQYF

D gene: TRBD1
V gene: TRBV10-1
clone size: .
J gene: TRBJ1-2
CDR3 DNA: TGCGCCAGCAGTGAGTCGAAGGGGGCTGTAGCTGGCTACACCTTC
CDR3 protein: CASSESKGAVAGYTF

D gene: TRBD1
V gene: TRBV29-1
clone size: .
J gene: TRBJ1-2
CDR3 DNA: TGCAGCGTCGGACAGGGTTCCGACTATGGCTACACCTTC
CDR3 protein: CSVGQGSDYGYTF

D gene: .
V gene: TRBV6-5
clone size: .
J gene: TRBJ1-6
CDR3 DNA: TGTGCCAGCAGTTACCGGGACAAAGATTCACCCCTCCACTTT
CDR3 protein: CASSYRDKDSPLHF

D gene: TRBD2
V gene: TRBV7-7
clone size: .
J gene: TRBJ2-5
CDR3 DNA: TGTGCTAGCAGCTTAGCCCGGGGGGGCGAGACCCAGTACTTC
CDR3 protein: CASSLARGGETQYF

D gene: .
V gene: TRBV5-4
clone size: .
J gene: TRBJ1-2
CDR3 DNA: TGTGCCAGCACTGCCCGTGGGGCATCGGAGGGCTACACCTTC
CDR3 protein: CASTARGASEGYTF

D gene: TRBD2
V gene: TRBV7-3
clone size: .
J gene: TRBJ2-1
CDR3 DNA: TGTGCCAGCAGATCGGGCGGGACTAGCGGACACAATGAGCAGTTCTTC
CDR3 protein: CASRSGGTSGHNEQFF

D gene: TRBD1
V gene: TRBV30
clone size: .
J gene: TRBJ1-3
CDR3 DNA: TGTGCCTGGGACAGGGGGAACCTTGGAAACACCATATATTTT
CDR3 protein: CAWDRGNLGNTIYF

D gene: .
V gene: TRBV5-7
clone size: .
J gene: TRBJ1-1
CDR3 DNA: TGTGCCAGCAGCTCAGAAGGGGGTATTGGGAACACTGAAGCTTTCTTT
CDR3 protein: CASSSEGGIGNTEAFF

D gene: TRBD1
V gene: TRBV7-9
clone size: .
J gene: TRBJ1-4
CDR3 DNA: TGTGCCAGCAGCCTTCCTACAGGGGGAGCCGAAAAACTGTTTTTT
CDR3 protein: CASSLPTGGAEKLFF

D gene: TRBD2
V gene: TRBV2
clone size: .
J gene: TRBJ2-1
CDR3 DNA: TGTGCCAGCGGCCTAGCGGGAGGAAACTACAATGAGCAGTTCTTC
CDR3 protein: CASGLAGGNYNEQFF

D gene: TRBD2
V gene: TRBV4-1
clone size: .
J gene: TRBJ2-7
CDR3 DNA: TGCGCCAGCAGCCCCCAGAAGGTAGCGGGAGGGCCTGAGCAGTACTTC
CDR3 protein: CASSPQKVAGGPEQYF

D gene: .
V gene: TRBV28
clone size: .
J gene: TRBJ2-2
CDR3 DNA: TGTGCCAGCAGTTTACCCAGGGGTCAAACCGGGGAGCTGTTTTTT
CDR3 protein: CASSLPRGQTGELFF

D gene: TRBD2
V gene: TRBV6-5
clone size: .
J gene: TRBJ2-1
CDR3 DNA: TGTGCCAGCAGCATCAGCGGGGAATATAACAATGAGCAGTTCTTC
CDR3 protein: CASSISGEYNNEQFF

D gene: .
V gene: TRBV9
clone size: .
J gene: TRBJ1-1
CDR3 DNA: TGTGCCAGCAGCGTAGAGGGTGTCGGGGAGGCTTTCTTT
CDR3 protein: CASSVEGVGEAFF

D gene: .
V gene: TRBV29-1
clone size: .
J gene: TRBJ2-1
CDR3 DNA: TGCAGCGTTGAGGAAATAGGGGGCTACAATGAGCAGTTCTTC
CDR3 protein: CSVEEIGGYNEQFF

D gene: TRBD2
V gene: TRBV5-1
clone size: .
J gene: TRBJ2-1
CDR3 DNA: TGCGCCAGCAGCAATGGAGCGGGGGGAGCCAATGAGCAGTTCTTC
CDR3 protein: CASSNGAGGANEQFF

D gene: .
V gene: TRBV18
clone size: .
J gene: TRBJ2-7
CDR3 DNA: TGTGCCAGCTCCATCCTAGGGGCCTACGAGCAGTACTTC
CDR3 protein: CASSILGAYEQYF

D gene: .
V gene: TRBV9
clone size: .
J gene: TRBJ1-3
CDR3 DNA: TGTGCCAGCAGCGTAGAAGGCAGGGCAGGAAACACCATATATTTT
CDR3 protein: CASSVEGRAGNTIYF